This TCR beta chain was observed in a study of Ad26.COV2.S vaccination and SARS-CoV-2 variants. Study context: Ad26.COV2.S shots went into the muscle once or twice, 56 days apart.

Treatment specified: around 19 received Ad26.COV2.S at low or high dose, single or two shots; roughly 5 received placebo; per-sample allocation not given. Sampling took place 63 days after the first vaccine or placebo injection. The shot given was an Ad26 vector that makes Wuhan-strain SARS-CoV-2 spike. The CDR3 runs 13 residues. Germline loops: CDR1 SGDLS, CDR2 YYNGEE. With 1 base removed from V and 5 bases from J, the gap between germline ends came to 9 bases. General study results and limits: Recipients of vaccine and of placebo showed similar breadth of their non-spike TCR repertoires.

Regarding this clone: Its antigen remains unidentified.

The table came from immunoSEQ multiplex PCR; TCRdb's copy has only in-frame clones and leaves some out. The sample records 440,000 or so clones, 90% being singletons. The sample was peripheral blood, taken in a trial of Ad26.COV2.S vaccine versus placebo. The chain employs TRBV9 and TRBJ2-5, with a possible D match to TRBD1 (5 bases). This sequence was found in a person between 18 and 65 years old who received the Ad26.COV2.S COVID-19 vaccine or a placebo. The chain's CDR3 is CASSVQGSETQYF. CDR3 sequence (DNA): TGTGCCAGCAGCGTACAGGGCTCCGAGACCCAGTACTTC.